This T cell receptor (beta chain) derives from a study of blood T cell repertoires in COVID-19. About the research overall: Spain, Italy and the United States supplied samples that represented acute and convalescent COVID-19. The cDNA or gDNA used as material had been derived from T cells, B-cell-depleted T cells, or PBMCs.

Trimming removed 2 bases from V and 7 bases from J, with 9 bases in between. CDR1 and CDR2 from the germline V gene are GTSNPN and SVGIG (reference sequence). CDR3 size: 12 residues. The assay was immunoSEQ multiplex PCR, and TCRdb's table has in-frame clones only and misses some. The table records more than 250,000 clones, 86% of them present only once. The study counted Cohort 3 donors as recovered given two negative PCRs, clearance, or symptom resolution. This chain connects TRBV30 to TRBJ1-5; no definite D call. The sample was PBMCs or T cells enriched from blood (not recorded which). The TCR originated in a woman aged 18 to 35 who had recovered from COVID-19. In DNA form, the CDR3 reads TGTGCCTGGAGTCCTGAGCGGCAGCCCCAGCATTTT. This gives the protein CAWSPERQPQHF.